In this sample, the clone carrying this T cell receptor (beta chain) turned up a few times. One entry per CDR3 protein results from TCRdb running MiXCR on the reads. The sample records about 680,000 distinct CDR3 sequences, 20% to 30% being singletons. The data belong to a study of T cell repertoires in cytomegalovirus infection. The CDR3 covers 14 residues. Germline V gives CDR1 MDHEN, CDR2 SYDVKM. The junction had 9 bases not matched to a gene; V was cut back by 6 bases and J by 7 bases. The sequencing input was CD8+ T cells from PBMCs. The clonotype comes from a human donor in good health (CMV status not recorded). Some clones in this sample may be carry-over from other donors' samples. J is TRBJ2-1 and V is TRBV28; 7 bases align to TRBD2. This CDR3 is CASRHPSGGNEQFF. In DNA form, the CDR3 reads TGTGCCAGCAGACACCCCTCCGGGGGGAATGAGCAGTTCTTC. Using reference TRBV28 and TRBJ2-1 for the parts outside the CDR3, the full variable domain is DVKVTQSSRYLVKRTGEKVFLECVQDMDHENMFWYRQDPGLGLRLIYFSYDVKMKEKGDIPEGYSVSREKKERFSLILESASTNQTSMYLCASRHPSGGNEQFFGPGTRLTVL.